The 20 T cell receptor beta chains below were found in one sample sequenced in a study of human T cells and chemical hapten exposure. TCRdb called the RACE reads again in MiXCR, with one record for every CDR3 protein. The data contain fewer than 400,000 distinct CDR3 sequences, around 7% of them singletons. Time point defined: patch test 1, 2 weeks after DPC sensitization. Treatment indicated: therapeutic diphenylcyclopropenone sensitization with weekly scalp DPC. This specimen was whole blood, taken in connection with sensitization to the hapten diphenylcyclopropenone (DPC). Every receptor here comes from a woman between 18 and 30 years old with alopecia areata. Some clones in this sample may be carry-over from other donors' samples.

The V gene is TRBV5-6, the J gene TRBJ1-6; 9 bases agree with TRBD1. V lost 10 bases to trimming and J lost 8 bases; unmatched junction nucleotides: 34. Germline-derived CDR1 and CDR2 are SGHDT and YYEEEE. This CDR3 is 22 amino acids long. CDR3 sequence reads: CADYSTGPPGQGRSSFDSPLHF. CDR3 nucleotides: TGTGCCGACTATTCGACCGGGCCCCCGGGACAGGGAAGGTCCTCCTTCGATTCACCCCTCCACTTT.

This clonotype was observed a handful of times. The chain combines TRBV27 with TRBJ1-5; tentative D call: TRBD1 (5 bases). V was cut by 5 bases and J by 1 base, with 15 bases left in between. The CDR3 totals 16 residues. Germline assignment: CDR1 MNHEY and CDR2 SMNVEV (reference sequence). In DNA form, the CDR3 reads TGTGCCAGCAGTCCAGATTACCGGGACAGCAATCAGCCCCAGCATTTT. Amino acid sequence: CASSPDYRDSNQPQHF.

This clonotype was recorded at least ten times. The rearrangement joins TRBV18 to TRBJ2-5; D unresolved. Germline values: CDR1 KGHSH, CDR2 LQKENI. V lost 0 bases and J lost 5, with 4 bases in between. The CDR3 extends over 12 amino acids. The CDR3 DNA reads as TGTGCCAGCTCACCACCGGAGGAGACCCAGTACTTC. The encoded protein is CASSPPEETQYF.

This clonotype was found many times. The J gene is TRBJ2-3, the V gene TRBV12-3 or TRBV12-4, with 10 bases aligning to TRBD2. The V segment lost 7 bases and the J segment 5 bases; nucleotides outside the gene matches: 3. The CDR3 consists of 13 residues. As DNA, the CDR3 is TGTGCCAGCACTAGCGGGGGTCGAGATACGCAGTATTTT. This encodes CASTSGGRDTQYF.

This clonotype turned up a few times. The V and J genes are TRBV6-6 and TRBJ2-3; 7 positions match TRBD1. The CDR3 runs 17 residues. CDR1 is MNHNY, CDR2 SVGAGI, per germline (reference sequence). Unmatched junction bases numbered 8, after V lost 1 base and J lost 1 base. This CDR3 is CASSYFQGETGTDTQYF. The CDR3 nucleotides are TGTGCCAGCAGTTACTTCCAGGGGGAAACTGGCACAGATACGCAGTATTTT.

This clonotype appeared a few times. The rearrangement links TRBV2 to TRBJ1-4; 7 bases map to TRBD1. In germline, CDR1 is SNHLY, CDR2 FYNNEI. Trimming cost V 5 bases and J 13 bases; bases outside gene matches: 13. CDR3 size: 14 residues. CDR3 DNA: TGTGCCAGCAGTTTCGACAGGGAGGAAGGCAGACTGTTTTTT. Its translation: CASSFDREEGRLFF. The entire variable domain, with the rest obtained from reference TRBV2 and TRBJ1-4, is as follows: EPEVTQTPSHQVTQMGQEVILRCVPISNHLYFYWYRQILGQKVEFLVSFYNNEISEKSEIFDDQFSVERPDGSNFTLKIRSTKLEDSAMYFCASSFDREEGRLFFGSGTQLSVL.

The sample holds many counts of this clonotype. The chain carries TRBV29-1 and TRBJ2-6; no definite D call. Trimming left V 5 bases short and J 0 bases short, with 8 bases between. Germline CDR1 and CDR2: SQVTM and ANQGSEA. The CDR3 sequence is 14 residues long. The CDR3 nucleotides read TGCAGCGTTCCGGCTGGCTCTGGGGCCAACGTCCTGACTTTC. Translating it yields CSVPAGSGANVLTF.

This clonotype was observed a handful of times. V gene TRBV2 combines with J gene TRBJ1-5; possibly TRBD1 for D (5 bases). CDR1 is SNHLY and CDR2 is FYNNEI in the germline V gene. This CDR3 spans 16 amino acids. V lost 3 bases to trimming and J lost 1 base, with 13 bases between them. The CDR3 protein is CASSEDGGVSNQPQHF. The CDR3 nucleotides read TGTGCCAGCAGTGAGGATGGGGGGGTCAGCAATCAGCCCCAGCATTTT.

This clonotype was counted ten times or more. The chain is built from TRBV29-1 and TRBJ2-7; 10 positions match TRBD1. V shed 3 bases, J shed 7 bases, and the junction held 12 bases outside the gene matches. CDR3 size: 15 residues. Germline values: CDR1 SQVTM, CDR2 ANQGSEA. The CDR3 DNA reads as TGCAGCGTTGACGGCGGAGACAGGGGGCTCCTGGAGCAGTACTTC. Translating gives CSVDGGDRGLLEQYF.

This clonotype has just a few counts. This rearrangement joins TRBV12-3 or TRBV12-4 to TRBJ2-5; 7 nucleotides match TRBD1. This CDR3 has 14 residues. Trimming removed 5 bases from V and 1 base from J; junction bases left unmatched: 4. This CDR3 is CASSPWDSQETQYF. As DNA, the CDR3 is TGTGCCAGCAGTCCGTGGGACAGCCAAGAGACCCAGTACTTC.

The chain is built from TRBV6-5 and TRBJ1-5; D gene ambiguous. Per germline, CDR1 MNHEY and CDR2 SVGAGI. Trimming took 6 bases from V and 0 from J, leaving 12 bases between them. CDR3 length equals 15 residues. CDR3 loop: CASSVRRASNQPQHF. DNA for the CDR3: TGTGCCAGCAGCGTCAGGAGAGCTAGCAATCAGCCCCAGCATTTT.

The chain uses TRBV20-1 and TRBJ2-1; no clear D. Deletions cut 0 bases from V and 4 bases from J, with 13 bases between. This CDR3 has 15 amino acids. In germline, CDR1 is DFQATT, CDR2 SNEGSKA (reference sequence). The CDR3 spells CSARDPRVGYNEQFF. The CDR3 DNA follows: TGCAGTGCTAGAGATCCGCGAGTGGGGTACAATGAGCAGTTCTTC.

The gene calls are TRBV2 and TRBJ1-1; D call uncertain. The germline gives CDR1 SNHLY, CDR2 FYNNEI. V dropped 1 base and J dropped 6 bases, with 15 bases sitting between them. CDR3 size: 15 residues. The CDR3 region is CASSEEQDARAEAFF. As DNA, the CDR3 is TGTGCCAGCAGTGAAGAGCAGGACGCTAGGGCTGAAGCTTTCTTT.

A remark on this clonotype: This probably arose from a read error, given a far larger clone one base away. The CDR3 nucleotides read TGTACCAGCAGCTTGGGCACCGGGGAGCTGTTTTTT. Translating it yields CTSSLGTGELFF. The chain employs TRBV7-3 and TRBJ2-2; D is unclear. The V gene's germline CDR1 is SGHTA and CDR2 FQGTGA. This CDR3 comprises 12 residues.

Ten or more counts support this clonotype. The chain joins TRBV3-1 to TRBJ2-7; TRBD2 matches 7 bases. Germline CDR1 LGHDT, CDR2 YNNKEL (reference sequence). The ends lost 1 base at V and 3 bases at J; junction bases unmatched: 3. The CDR3 has 14 residues. This CDR3 reads CASSQVGGGYEQYF. Written as DNA, the CDR3 is TGTGCCAGCAGCCAAGTTGGCGGGGGCTACGAGCAGTACTTC.

The chain carries TRBV25-1 and TRBJ1-5; TRBD1 aligns across 7 bases. There are 14 residues in the CDR3. CDR1 and CDR2 from the germline V gene are MGHDK and SYGVNS. V lost 2 bases to trimming and J lost 6 bases; unmatched junction nucleotides: 4. The CDR3 spells CASSEEGASQPQHF. The CDR3 DNA reads as TGTGCCAGCAGTGAAGAGGGGGCGAGTCAGCCCCAGCATTTT.

A few counts support this clonotype. The rearrangement links TRBV19 to TRBJ2-7, with D possibly called TRBD1 or TRBD2 (5 bases each). Germline CDR1 and CDR2: LNHDA and SQIVND (reference sequence). V was pared by 9 bases and J by 2 bases, with 14 bases between. The length of the CDR3 is 13 residues. The CDR3 loop reads CARGPSLTYEQYF. The CDR3 nucleotides read TGTGCCAGGGGACCTAGTCTTACCTACGAGCAGTACTTC.

This clonotype was seen only a few times. V usage is TRBV4-1 and J usage is TRBJ2-1; TRBD1 aligns across 8 bases. The CDR3 totals 16 residues. CDR1 and CDR2 from the germline V gene are MGHRA and YSYEKL. The V gene end was trimmed by 1 base and the J gene end by 7 bases; junction bases not matched to a gene: 9. CDR3: CASSQVPGGPRNEQFF. In DNA form, the CDR3 reads TGCGCCAGCAGCCAAGTTCCAGGGGGCCCTCGAAATGAGCAGTTCTTC.

This clonotype was seen a few times. V is TRBV4-2 and J is TRBJ1-1, with D perhaps TRBD1 (6 bases). CDR1 and CDR2 (germline): LGHNA, YNFKEQ. The CDR3 has 18 residues. Trimming shortened V by 0 bases and J by 4 bases, and 21 bases separated the two germline ends. The CDR3 DNA reads TGTGCCAGCAGCCAAGAAATCTGGGGCAGGGGAAGGGGCACTGAAGCTTTCTTT. This encodes CASSQEIWGRGRGTEAFF.

This clonotype was observed a few times. V gene TRBV6-4 combines with J gene TRBJ1-3; a weak D match, TRBD1 (6 bases). Germline V CDR1 and CDR2: MRHNA, SNTAGT. The V and J ends lost 10 bases and 4 bases respectively, with 23 bases between them. The CDR3 contains 16 residues. The CDR3 DNA is TGTGCCATCGAGGAATCGACAGGCCCTGGCGGAAACACCATATATTTT. Translated, it gives CAIEESTGPGGNTIYF.